These 5 T cell receptor beta chains originate from one sample sequenced in a study of shared clonotypes between healthy human individuals. Naive CD8 cells lacked CD45RO and underwent positive selection for CCR7, leaving out terminally differentiated effector memory CD45RA+ cells. Produced via immunoSEQ multiplex PCR; TCRdb's table is partial and in-frame only. The sample shows roughly 2,000,000 clones, over 85% of them seen only once. The sample consisted of naive CD8+ T cells from PBMCs. Every receptor here comes from a man between 18 and 35 years old in good health. Some clones in this sample may be carry-over from other donors' samples.

This clone was seen a single time. The chain employs TRBV7-2 and TRBJ2-4, with D uncertain. The CDR3 is made up of 14 amino acids. Germline CDR1 reads SGHTA; CDR2 reads FQGNSA. Trimming left V 2 bases short and J 3 bases short, with 8 bases between. Here the CDR3 reads CASSLTAFKNIQYF. The CDR3 DNA reads as TGTGCCAGCAGCTTAACAGCTTTCAAAAACATTCAGTACTTC. The entire variable domain, with the rest obtained from reference TRBV7-2 and TRBJ2-4, is as follows: GAGVSQSPSNKVTEKGKDVELRCDPISGHTALYWYRQSLGQGLEFLIYFQGNSAPDKSGLPSDRFSAERTGGSVSTLTIQRTQQEDSAVYLCASSLTAFKNIQYFGAGTRLSVL.

The genes are TRBV27 and TRBJ2-7; 11 nucleotides agree with TRBD2. The junction had 14 bases not matched to a gene; V was cut back by 7 bases and J by 6 bases. The germline V gene has CDR1 MNHEY and CDR2 SMNVEV (reference sequence). CDR3 length: 16 residues. Written as DNA, the CDR3 is TGTGCCAGCATCCCTTTGGGGACTAGCGGATTCTCCGAGCAGTACTTC. Its translation is CASIPLGTSGFSEQYF.

The V and J genes are TRBV30 and TRBJ1-3; D ambiguous. This CDR3 has 14 amino acids. V dropped 8 bases and J dropped 4 bases, with 18 bases sitting between them. The germline V gene encodes CDR1 GTSNPN and CDR2 SVGIG (reference sequence). CDR3 bases: TGTGCCGGCTGGGGAGGGCCCGGGGGAAACACCATATATTTT. Protein sequence: CAGWGGPGGNTIYF.

About this clone: This sample includes further DNA sequences coding for the same CDR3. V and J are TRBV7-9 and TRBJ1-2; D call uncertain. Germline V CDR1 and CDR2: SEHNR, FQNEAQ (reference sequence). The CDR3 is 13 amino acids. Trimming removed 1 base at V and 5 bases at J, with 8 bases between. The CDR3: CASSLGLGYGYTF. The CDR3 DNA reads TGTGCCAGCAGCTTAGGACTTGGGTATGGCTACACCTTC.

The chain uses TRBV5-1 and TRBJ2-7; 10 positions match TRBD2. CDR3 length: 19 amino acids. The germline V gene has CDR1 SGHRS and CDR2 YFSETQ. Trimming took 4 bases from V and 3 from J; bases not matched to a gene: 19. CDR3 DNA sequence: TGCGCCAGCAGCCCAGGGACTAGCGAGAGTGGACAGAGAGGCTACGAGCAGTACTTC. This sequence encodes CASSPGTSESGQRGYEQYF.